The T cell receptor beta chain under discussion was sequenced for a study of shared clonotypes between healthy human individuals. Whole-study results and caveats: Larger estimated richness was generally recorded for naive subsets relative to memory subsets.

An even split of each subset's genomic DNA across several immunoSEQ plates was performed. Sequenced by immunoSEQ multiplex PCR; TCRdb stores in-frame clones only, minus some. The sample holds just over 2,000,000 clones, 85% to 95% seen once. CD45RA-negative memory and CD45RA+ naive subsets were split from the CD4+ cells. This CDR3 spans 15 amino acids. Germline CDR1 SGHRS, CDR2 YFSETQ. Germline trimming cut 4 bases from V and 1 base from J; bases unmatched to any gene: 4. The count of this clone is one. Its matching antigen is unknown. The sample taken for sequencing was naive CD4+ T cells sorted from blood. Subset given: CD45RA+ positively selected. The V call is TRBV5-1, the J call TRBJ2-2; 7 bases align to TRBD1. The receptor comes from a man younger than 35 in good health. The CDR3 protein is CASSPRGKNTGELFF. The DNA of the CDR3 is TGCGCCAGCAGCCCCAGGGGGAAGAACACCGGGGAGCTGTTTTTT.